The 14 T cell receptor beta chains listed next were all sequenced from one sample in a study of OX40 agonist ivuxolimab in advanced cancers. Some clones are missing from TCRdb's copy, which holds only in-frame ones; the method was immunoSEQ multiplex PCR. The sample shows around 20,000 clones, about four fifths of them seen only once. The material sequenced was CD4+ or CD8+ T cells sorted from blood, taken in a trial of the OX40 agonist ivuxolimab. These receptors were obtained from an adult with an advanced solid tumor such as melanoma, head and neck, liver or kidney cancer.

The chain joins TRBV2 to TRBJ1-2; weak D call: TRBD1 (6 bases). Trimming removed 7 bases at V and 3 bases at J, with 12 bases between. Germline lookup yields CDR1 SNHLY and CDR2 FYNNEI. The CDR3 loop spans 13 amino acids. CDR3 coding DNA: TGTGCCAGCACTGACAGGCCCTACTATGGCTACACCTTC. This gives the protein CASTDRPYYGYTF.

The chain links TRBV11-1 to TRBJ2-5, with 9 nucleotides matching TRBD1. The germline CDR1 and CDR2 sequences are SGHAT and FQDESV (reference sequence). Losses at the gene ends were 5 bases for V and 4 bases for J; bases not matched to a gene: 11. The CDR3 sequence is 16 residues long. The CDR3 sequence is CASSIPGDRGGETQYF. The DNA of the CDR3 is TGTGCCAGCAGCATCCCCGGTGACAGGGGGGGAGAGACCCAGTACTTC.

The gene calls are TRBV7-9 and TRBJ1-3; a possible D gene is TRBD1 (6 bases). Germline CDR1 reads SEHNR; CDR2 reads FQNEAQ (reference sequence). The germline V and J ends were trimmed by 5 bases and 5 bases, with 13 bases remaining between them. This CDR3 comprises 14 residues. CDR3 amino acids: CASSATTGRNTIYF. The CDR3 nucleotides are TGTGCCAGCAGCGCAACAACAGGGAGAAACACCATATATTTT.

As to this clone: This CDR3 is also generated by other DNA sequences in the sample. The chain carries TRBV4-1 and TRBJ1-2, with D possibly TRBD1 on 5 matching bases. The germline gives CDR1 MGHRA, CDR2 YSYEKL. Deletions cut 1 base from V and 2 bases from J, with 8 bases between. This CDR3 region has 14 residues. CDR3 DNA sequence: TGCGCCAGCAGCCAAGTTGCAGGGAACTATGGCTACACCTTC. This sequence encodes CASSQVAGNYGYTF.

In nucleotides, the CDR3 is TGTGCCAGCTTGTCTGGCTCGGGAACTAATGAAAAACTGTTTTTT. Translated: CASLSGSGTNEKLFF. J is TRBJ1-4 and V is TRBV21-1. TRBV21-1 constitutes a pseudogene. The CDR3 runs 15 residues.

The rearrangement links TRBV6-5 to TRBJ2-1; possibly TRBD1 or TRBD2 for D (5 bases each). The CDR3 has 11 amino acids. The germline V gene has CDR1 MNHEY and CDR2 SVGAGI. The germline V and J ends were trimmed by 5 bases and 6 bases, with 5 bases remaining between them. CDR3 in DNA: TGTGCCAGCAGTGGGGGCAATGAGCAGTTCTTC. It is translated as CASSGGNEQFF.

CDR3 sequence reads: CASSLGSPGELFF. In nucleotides, the CDR3 is TGTGCCAGCAGCTTGGGATCCCCCGGGGAGCTGTTTTTT. This chain uses TRBV7-2 with TRBJ2-2; D uncertain. Trimming took 3 bases from V and 6 from J, leaving 8 bases between them. The germline V gene encodes CDR1 SGHTA and CDR2 FQGNSA. This CDR3 has 13 amino acids.

This rearrangement joins TRBV10-3 to TRBJ2-3; 15 bases map to TRBD2. The CDR3 covers 19 residues. The trim removed 6 bases at V and 5 bases at J, leaving 15 bases unmatched. Germline-derived CDR1 and CDR2 are ENHRY and SYGVKD. This CDR3 is CAISIGTSGGRFPQDTQYF. The CDR3 DNA reads TGTGCCATCAGCATAGGGACTAGCGGGGGGCGTTTCCCCCAAGATACGCAGTATTTT.

V usage is TRBV6-1 and J usage is TRBJ2-7, with D maybe TRBD1 (5 bases). Per the germline V gene, CDR1 is MNHNS and CDR2 is SASEGT. The CDR3 has 13 residues. V was shortened by 4 bases and J by 3 bases, with 10 bases between the two germline ends. CDR3 sequence (DNA): TGTGCCAGCAGTGCAACCCAGGGCTACGAGCAGTACTTC. This sequence encodes CASSATQGYEQYF.

This chain connects TRBV6-5 to TRBJ2-3, with 8 nucleotides matching TRBD1. The junction had 4 bases not matched to a gene; V was cut back by 4 bases and J by 4 bases. Germline V gene lookup returns CDR1 MNHEY and CDR2 SVGAGI. This CDR3 has 14 amino acids. The CDR3 here is CASSSDRVSDTQYF. In DNA, the CDR3 is TGTGCCAGCAGTTCGGACAGGGTGTCAGATACGCAGTATTTT.

A remark on this clone: At one of its ends the junction is not consistent with the germline gene, which may arise from a read error. CDR3 residues: CASSYSGRGSEYEQHF. DNA for the CDR3: TGTGCCAGCAGTTACTCGGGGAGGGGGTCTGAATACGAGCAGCACTTC. V gene TRBV6-5 combines with J gene TRBJ2-7; D is perhaps TRBD2 (7 bases). Germline V gives CDR1 MNHEY, CDR2 SVGAGI. This CDR3 comprises 16 residues.

The CDR3 loop is CASSEQTSGVNSYEQYF. CDR3 coding DNA: TGTGCCAGCAGCGAACAGACTAGCGGGGTGAACTCCTACGAGCAGTACTTC. This chain joins TRBV7-9 and TRBJ2-7; 11 nucleotides agree with TRBD2. Germline CDR1 reads SEHNR; CDR2 reads FQNEAQ (reference sequence). After removal of 5 bases from V and 0 bases from J, the junction contained 9 bases not matched to a gene. The CDR3 loop spans 17 amino acids.

The chain links TRBV27 to TRBJ1-2; D not resolved. Germline CDR1 and CDR2: MNHEY and SMNVEV (reference sequence). This CDR3 is 13 amino acids long. V dropped 4 bases and J dropped 4 bases, with 10 bases sitting between them. CDR3 protein: CASSSMPFYGYTF. DNA for the CDR3: TGTGCCAGCAGTTCAATGCCGTTCTATGGCTACACCTTC.

The rearrangement joins TRBV4-1 to TRBJ2-5; D gene unclear. The CDR3 covers 14 residues. V was trimmed by 3 bases and J by 2 bases, leaving 10 bases between them. Looked up from germline, CDR1 is MGHRA and CDR2 is YSYEKL. CDR3 in amino acids: CASSHAVGQETQYF. The DNA of the CDR3 is TGCGCCAGCAGCCACGCCGTGGGGCAAGAGACCCAGTACTTC.